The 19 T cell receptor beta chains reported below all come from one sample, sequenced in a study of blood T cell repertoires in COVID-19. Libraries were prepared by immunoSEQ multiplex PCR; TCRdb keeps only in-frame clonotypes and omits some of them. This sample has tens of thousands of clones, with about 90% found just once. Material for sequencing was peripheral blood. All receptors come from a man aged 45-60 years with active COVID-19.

In nucleotides, the CDR3 is TGTGCCAGCAGCGGGACAGGAGAGGCTGAAGCTTTCTTT. Its protein is CASSGTGEAEAFF. V gene TRBV7-2 combines with J gene TRBJ1-1; the match to TRBD1 covers 8 bases. The CDR3 spans 13 residues. Germline V gene sequence: CDR1 SGHTA, CDR2 FQGNSA. The J segment lost 6 bases and the V segment lost 5 bases, leaving 5 bases of the junction unmatched.

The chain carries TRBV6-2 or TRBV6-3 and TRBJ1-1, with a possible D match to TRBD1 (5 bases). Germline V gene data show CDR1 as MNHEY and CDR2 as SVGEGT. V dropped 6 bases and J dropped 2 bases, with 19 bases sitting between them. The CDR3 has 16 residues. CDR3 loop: CASSEPQTDINTEAFF. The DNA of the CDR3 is TGTGCCAGCAGCGAGCCCCAGACAGACATCAACACTGAAGCTTTCTTT.

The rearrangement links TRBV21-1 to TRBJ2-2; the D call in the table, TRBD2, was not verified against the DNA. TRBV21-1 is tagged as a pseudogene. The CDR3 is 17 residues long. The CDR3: CASSKAPESSGIGELFF. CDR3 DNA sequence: TGTGCCAGCAGCAAAGCCCCAGAAAGTAGCGGTATCGGGGAGCTGTTTTTT.

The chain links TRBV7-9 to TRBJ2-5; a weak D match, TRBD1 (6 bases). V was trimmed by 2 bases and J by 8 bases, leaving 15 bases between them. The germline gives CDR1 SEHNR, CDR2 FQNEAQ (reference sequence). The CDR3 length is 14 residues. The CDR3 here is CASSLYPQQGTQYF. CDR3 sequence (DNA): TGTGCCAGCAGCTTATATCCCCAACAGGGAACCCAGTACTTC. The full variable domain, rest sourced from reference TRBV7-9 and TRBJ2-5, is DTGVSQNPRHKITKRGQNVTFRCDPISEHNRLYWYRQTLGQGPEFLTYFQNEAQLEKSRLLSDRFSAERPKGSFSTLEIQRTEQGDSAMYLCASSLYPQQGTQYFGPGTRLLVL.

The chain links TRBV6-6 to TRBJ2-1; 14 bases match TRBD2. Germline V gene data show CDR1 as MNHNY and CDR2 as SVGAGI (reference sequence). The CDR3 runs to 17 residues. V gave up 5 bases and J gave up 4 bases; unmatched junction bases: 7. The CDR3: CASSPRGTSGGYNEQFF. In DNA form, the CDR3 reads TGTGCCAGCAGTCCCCGTGGGACTAGCGGGGGTTACAATGAGCAGTTCTTC.

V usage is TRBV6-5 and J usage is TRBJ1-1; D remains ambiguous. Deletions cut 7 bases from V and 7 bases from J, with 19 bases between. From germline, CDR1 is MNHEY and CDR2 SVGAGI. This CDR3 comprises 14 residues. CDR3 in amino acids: CASNGGGAIVEAFF. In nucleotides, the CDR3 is TGTGCCAGCAATGGTGGAGGTGCAATTGTTGAAGCTTTCTTT.

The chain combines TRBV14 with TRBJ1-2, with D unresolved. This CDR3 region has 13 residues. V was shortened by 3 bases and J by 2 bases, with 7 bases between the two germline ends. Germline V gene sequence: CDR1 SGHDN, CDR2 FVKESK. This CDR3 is CASSHTRNYGYTF. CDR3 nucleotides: TGTGCCAGCAGCCATACACGAAACTATGGCTACACCTTC.

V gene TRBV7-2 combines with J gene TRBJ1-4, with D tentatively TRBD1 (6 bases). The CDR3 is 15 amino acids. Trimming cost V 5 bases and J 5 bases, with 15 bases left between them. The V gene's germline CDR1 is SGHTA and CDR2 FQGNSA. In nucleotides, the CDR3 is TGTGCCAGCAGCCTGAGGGGGTACGACAATGAAAAACTGTTTTTT. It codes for CASSLRGYDNEKLFF.

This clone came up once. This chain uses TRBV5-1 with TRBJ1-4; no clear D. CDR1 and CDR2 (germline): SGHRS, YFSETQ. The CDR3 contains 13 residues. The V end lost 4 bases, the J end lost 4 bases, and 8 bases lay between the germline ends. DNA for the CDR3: TGCGCCAGCAGCCCGGAGGGTAATGAAAAACTGTTTTTT. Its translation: CASSPEGNEKLFF.

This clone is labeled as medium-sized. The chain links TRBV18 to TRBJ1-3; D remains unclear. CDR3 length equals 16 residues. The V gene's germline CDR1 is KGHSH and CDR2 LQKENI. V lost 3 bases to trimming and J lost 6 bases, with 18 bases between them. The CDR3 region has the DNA TGTGCCAGCTCACCTCCCCCTGAGGCGGGAGTAAACACCATATATTTT. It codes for CASSPPPEAGVNTIYF.

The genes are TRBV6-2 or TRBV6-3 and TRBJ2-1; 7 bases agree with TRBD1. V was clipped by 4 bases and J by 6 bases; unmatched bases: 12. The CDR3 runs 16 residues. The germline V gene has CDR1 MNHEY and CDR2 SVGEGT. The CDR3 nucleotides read TGTGCCAGCAGTTTCCTCCGGGACAGACCCCTCAATGAGCAGTTCTTC. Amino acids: CASSFLRDRPLNEQFF.

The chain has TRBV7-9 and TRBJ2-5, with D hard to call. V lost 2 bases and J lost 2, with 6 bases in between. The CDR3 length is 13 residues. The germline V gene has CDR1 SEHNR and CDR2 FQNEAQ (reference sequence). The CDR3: CASSLFQQETQYF. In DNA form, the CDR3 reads TGTGCCAGCAGCTTATTCCAGCAAGAGACCCAGTACTTC.

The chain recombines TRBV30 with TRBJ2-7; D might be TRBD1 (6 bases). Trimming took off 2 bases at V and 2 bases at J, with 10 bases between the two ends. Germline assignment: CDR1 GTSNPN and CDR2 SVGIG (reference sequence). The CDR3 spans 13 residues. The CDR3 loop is CAWSPGVTYEQYF. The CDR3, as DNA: TGTGCCTGGAGTCCAGGGGTTACCTACGAGCAGTACTTC.

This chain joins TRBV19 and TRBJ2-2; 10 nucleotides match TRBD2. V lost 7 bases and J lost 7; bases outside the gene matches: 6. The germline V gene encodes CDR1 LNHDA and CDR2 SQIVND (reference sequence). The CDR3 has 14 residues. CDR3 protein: CASMQREGFGELFF. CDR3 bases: TGTGCCAGTATGCAGCGGGAGGGCTTCGGGGAGCTGTTTTTT.

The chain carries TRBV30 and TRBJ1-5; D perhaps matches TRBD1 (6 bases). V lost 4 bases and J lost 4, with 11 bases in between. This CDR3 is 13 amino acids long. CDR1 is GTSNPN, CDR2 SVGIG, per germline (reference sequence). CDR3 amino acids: CAWNKQGNQPQHF. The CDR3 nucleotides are TGTGCCTGGAACAAACAGGGAAATCAGCCCCAGCATTTT.

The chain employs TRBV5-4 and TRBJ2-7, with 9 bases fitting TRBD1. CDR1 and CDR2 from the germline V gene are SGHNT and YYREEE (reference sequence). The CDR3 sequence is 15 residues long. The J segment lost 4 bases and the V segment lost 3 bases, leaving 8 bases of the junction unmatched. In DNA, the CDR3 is TGTGCCAGCAGCTCGGCCGGGACAGGGACTTACGAGCAGTACTTC. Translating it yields CASSSAGTGTYEQYF.

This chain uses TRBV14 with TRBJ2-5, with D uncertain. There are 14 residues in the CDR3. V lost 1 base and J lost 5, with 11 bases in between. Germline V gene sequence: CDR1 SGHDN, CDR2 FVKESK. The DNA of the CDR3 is TGTGCCAGCAGCCAAGGGGCGCTTAGGGAGACCCAGTACTTC. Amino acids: CASSQGALRETQYF.

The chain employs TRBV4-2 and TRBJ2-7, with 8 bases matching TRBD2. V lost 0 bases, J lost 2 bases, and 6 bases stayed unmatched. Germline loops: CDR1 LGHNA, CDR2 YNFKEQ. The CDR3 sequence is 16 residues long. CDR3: CASSQDVNGGAYEQYF. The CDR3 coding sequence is TGTGCCAGCAGCCAAGATGTCAACGGGGGGGCCTACGAGCAGTACTTC.

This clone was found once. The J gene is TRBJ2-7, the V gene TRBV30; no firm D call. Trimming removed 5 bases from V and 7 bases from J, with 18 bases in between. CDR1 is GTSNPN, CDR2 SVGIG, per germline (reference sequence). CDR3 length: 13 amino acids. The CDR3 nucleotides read TGTGCCTGGGAATCCGACGGAGTAAGGGAGCAGTACTTC. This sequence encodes CAWESDGVREQYF.